The next 10 T cell receptor beta chains were all read from a single sample in a study of T-cell reconstitution after alpha-beta-depleted transplantation in children. The TCRbeta library incorporated unique molecular identifiers. TCRdb called the PCR reads again in MiXCR, with one record for every CDR3 protein. The data show more than 150,000 distinct CDR3 sequences, around 7% seen once. This specimen consisted of PBMCs from the stem cell graft donor, obtained from the stem cell graft. The receptors derive from a human donor who donated a stem cell graft to a child with Wiskott-Aldrich syndrome.

This clonotype was seen a single time. It may be a read error: a sequence one base away is much more abundant. This chain joins TRBV5-1 and TRBJ2-7; the D gene is possibly TRBD1 (6 bases). CDR1 is SGHRS, CDR2 YFSETQ, per germline. This CDR3 region has 15 residues. The DNA for the CDR3 is TGCACCAGCAGCTGGTCGTTACAGGGAAACTACGAGCAGTACTTC. Translated, it gives CTSSWSLQGNYEQYF.

The chain links TRBV7-8 to TRBJ2-1, with TRBD1 identical over 7 bases. Germline V gives CDR1 SGHVS, CDR2 FQNEAQ. V trimming: 7 bases; J trimming: 3 bases; junction bases outside the gene matches: 18. There are 18 residues in the CDR3. CDR3 sequence: CASTFGQVKGAVYNEQFF. The CDR3 bases are TGTGCCAGCACATTTGGACAGGTCAAGGGGGCTGTCTACAATGAGCAGTTCTTC.

In this sample, this clonotype turned up a few times. V and J are TRBV7-2 and TRBJ1-5; 8 bases are a match to TRBD1. The V gene end was trimmed by 2 bases and the J gene end by 5 bases; junction bases not matched to a gene: 2. Per germline, CDR1 SGHTA and CDR2 FQGNSA. The CDR3 contains 14 residues. The CDR3 coding sequence is TGTGCCAGCAGCTTAAAGACAGGGGATCAGCCCCAGCATTTT. This gives the protein CASSLKTGDQPQHF.

This clonotype was picked up many times. The rearrangement links TRBV12-3 or TRBV12-4 to TRBJ2-7; either TRBD1 or TRBD2 may supply D (5 bases each). The CDR3 has 15 residues. The V gene lost 4 bases and the J gene lost 3 bases, with 16 bases spanning the gap. CDR3 residues: CASSSPSGRFYEQYF. The CDR3 DNA reads as TGTGCCAGCAGTTCCCCCTCAGGGAGATTCTACGAGCAGTACTTC.

At least ten counts were recorded for this clonotype. The rearrangement joins TRBV20-1 to TRBJ1-2; 10 bases are shared with TRBD1. The CDR3 covers 15 residues. The germline V gene encodes CDR1 DFQATT and CDR2 SNEGSKA (reference sequence). Trimming cost V 5 bases and J 4 bases; bases outside gene matches: 10. CDR3 loop: CSASTDRGTFYGYTF. The CDR3 bases are TGCAGTGCTTCGACGGACAGGGGGACATTCTATGGCTACACCTTC.

This clonotype was recorded only once. The genes are TRBV7-6 and TRBJ2-2; maybe TRBD1 (7 bases). The CDR3 spans 16 residues. Germline V CDR1 and CDR2: SGHVS, FNYEAQ. The germline V and J ends were trimmed by 5 bases and 3 bases, with 16 bases remaining between them. CDR3 sequence: CASSPRGGQDTGELFF. CDR3 in DNA: TGTGCCAGCAGCCCCAGGGGAGGACAGGACACCGGGGAGCTGTTTTTT.

V usage is TRBV5-1 and J usage is TRBJ1-1; 7 bases are shared with TRBD1. J gave up 0 bases and V 1 base, and 6 bases lay outside the gene matches. This CDR3 has 16 residues. Germline V gene lookup returns CDR1 SGHRS and CDR2 YFSETQ. The CDR3 spells CASSLQGQPLNTEAFF. CDR3 DNA: TGCGCCAGCAGCTTGCAGGGACAGCCGCTGAACACTGAAGCTTTCTTT.

This clonotype was counted at least ten times. This chain joins TRBV6-4 and TRBJ2-2, with D tentatively TRBD1 (5 bases). The V gene lost 3 bases and the J gene lost 2 bases, with 10 bases spanning the gap. CDR3 size: 15 residues. CDR1 is MRHNA and CDR2 is SNTAGT in the germline V gene. DNA for the CDR3: TGTGCCAGCAGTGAAAGCAGGGCTAACACCGGGGAGCTGTTTTTT. Protein: CASSESRANTGELFF.

The chain combines TRBV28 with TRBJ1-4, with a tentative D call TRBD1 (5 bases). The CDR3 totals 15 residues. Germline-derived CDR1 and CDR2 are MDHEN and SYDVKM. V dropped 5 bases and J dropped 3 bases, with 13 bases sitting between them. Here the CDR3 DNA reads TGTGCCAGCAGTCTAGGGACTGCAGCTAATGAAAAACTGTTTTTT. Its protein product is CASSLGTAANEKLFF.

In this sample, this clonotype turned up many times. The chain uses TRBV30 and TRBJ2-2; 7 positions agree with TRBD1. After removal of 4 bases from V and 0 bases from J, the junction contained 8 bases not matched to a gene. This CDR3 comprises 16 residues. Germline CDR1 GTSNPN, CDR2 SVGIG (reference sequence). CDR3 residues: CAWIFKGQTNTGELFF. The CDR3 coding sequence is TGTGCCTGGATATTTAAGGGACAGACGAACACCGGGGAGCTGTTTTTT. The full variable domain, completed using reference TRBV30 and TRBJ2-2, is SQTIHQWPATLVQPVGSPLSLECTVEGTSNPNLYWYRQAAGRGLQLLFYSVGIGQISSEVPQNLSASRPQDRQFILSSKKLLLSDSGFYLCAWIFKGQTNTGELFFGEGSRLTVL.